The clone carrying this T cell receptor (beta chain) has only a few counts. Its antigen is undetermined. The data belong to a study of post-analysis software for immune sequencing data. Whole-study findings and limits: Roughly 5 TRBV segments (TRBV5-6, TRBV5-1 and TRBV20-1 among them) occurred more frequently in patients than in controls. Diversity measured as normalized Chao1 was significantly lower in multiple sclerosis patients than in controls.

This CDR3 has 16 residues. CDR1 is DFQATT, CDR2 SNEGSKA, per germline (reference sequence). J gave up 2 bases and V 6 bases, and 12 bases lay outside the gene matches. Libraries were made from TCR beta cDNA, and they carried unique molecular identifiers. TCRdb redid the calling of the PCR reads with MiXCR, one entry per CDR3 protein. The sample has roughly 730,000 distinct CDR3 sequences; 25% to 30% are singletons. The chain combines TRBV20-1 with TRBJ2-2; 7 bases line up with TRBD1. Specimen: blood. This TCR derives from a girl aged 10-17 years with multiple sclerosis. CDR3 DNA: TGCAGTGCCGAACGGACAGGCGGCTACAACACCGGGGAGCTGTTTTTT. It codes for CSAERTGGYNTGELFF.